One and the same sample provided the 9 T cell receptor beta chains below, sequenced in a study of blood T cells in healthy people across ages. Through a sample-barcoded 5' primer and a J-beta primer mix, a second PCR was run for roughly 6 to 11 cycles. TCRdb processed the 5' RACE reads anew with MiXCR; each CDR3 protein has one entry. The data show 650,000 to 900,000 distinct CDR3 sequences, about 62% seen once. Specimen: blood. The receptors shown here come from a young man in good health.

V is TRBV9 and J is TRBJ1-1; D is undetermined. The CDR3 has 14 residues. Per the germline V gene, CDR1 is SGDLS and CDR2 is YYNGEE. V dropped 0 bases and J dropped 3 bases, with 9 bases sitting between them. The CDR3: CASSVEADYTEAFF. The CDR3 nucleotides are TGTGCCAGCAGCGTAGAGGCGGATTACACTGAAGCTTTCTTT. Supplemented by reference TRBV9 and TRBJ1-1, the full variable domain reads DSGVTQTPKHLITATGQRVTLRCSPRSGDLSVYWYQQSLDQGLQFLIQYYNGEERAKGNILERFSAQQFPDLHSELNLSSLELGDSALYFCASSVEADYTEAFFGQGTRLTVV.

This chain links TRBV6-2 or TRBV6-3 with TRBJ2-7; 8 nucleotides match TRBD1. The end of the DNA aligns better with TRBJ2-4, so the J call may be wrong. The CDR3 spans 13 residues. Germline CDR1 MNHEY, CDR2 SVGEGT. The CDR3 DNA reads as TGTGCCAGCAGTTCTGACAGGGGCAACATTCAGTACTTC. It yields the protein CASSSDRGNIQYF.

The genes are TRBV7-2 and TRBJ2-7; possibly TRBD1 for D (5 bases). Germline CDR1 is SGHTA and CDR2 is FQGNSA. The V end was cut by 1 base, the J end by 2 bases, with 15 bases between. The CDR3 extends over 16 amino acids. The CDR3 sequence: CASSLEGAGNTYEQYF. For the CDR3, the DNA is TGTGCCAGCAGCTTAGAAGGGGCAGGTAATACCTACGAGCAGTACTTC.

The rearrangement uses TRBV3-1 and TRBJ2-5; TRBD1 matches 10 bases. This CDR3 region has 19 residues. Germline V gene sequence: CDR1 LGHDT, CDR2 YNNKEL (reference sequence). V was clipped by 0 bases and J by 5 bases; unmatched bases: 15. The CDR3 spells CASSQDDRDRGLVQETQYF. CDR3 sequence (DNA): TGTGCCAGCAGCCAAGATGACCGGGACAGGGGACTAGTCCAGGAGACCCAGTACTTC.

This chain joins TRBV20-1 and TRBJ2-3; D call uncertain. In germline, CDR1 is DFQATT, CDR2 SNEGSKA (reference sequence). The CDR3 runs to 10 residues. DNA for the CDR3: TGCAGCCCGAAAGGGGATACGCAGTATTTT. Protein product: CSPKGDTQYF.

This clonotype has more than one count but fewer than ten. The CDR3 DNA sequence: TGTGCCAGCAGTGGGGGGCAGGTTCCCTACGAGCAGTACTTC. It is translated as CASSGGQVPYEQYF. The V and J genes are TRBV7-9 and TRBJ2-7, with D possibly called TRBD1 or TRBD2 (6 bases each). Germline V gene data show CDR1 as SEHNR and CDR2 as FQNEAQ (reference sequence). The CDR3 runs 14 residues. Trimming cost V 6 bases and J 2 bases, with 14 bases left between them.

The chain uses TRBV28 and TRBJ2-1; D not certain. Germline CDR1 and CDR2: MDHEN and SYDVKM. The CDR3 loop spans 14 amino acids. Trimming pared 2 bases from V and 6 bases from J, leaving 11 bases between. The CDR3 sequence is CASSLSLGGNEQFF. The DNA of the CDR3 is TGTGCCAGCAGTTTAAGTTTGGGTGGCAATGAGCAGTTCTTC.

The chain recombines TRBV10-3 with TRBJ1-5; tentatively, D is TRBD1 (5 bases). The CDR3 spans 13 residues. Germline CDR1 and CDR2: ENHRY and SYGVKD. V gave up 6 bases and J gave up 6 bases, with 12 bases separating them. The CDR3 region is CAISPGGGQPQHF. CDR3 nucleotides: TGTGCCATCAGCCCCGGGGGAGGTCAGCCCCAGCATTTT.

The genes are TRBV20-1 and TRBJ2-3, with D tentatively TRBD1 or TRBD2 (5 bases each). In germline, CDR1 is DFQATT, CDR2 SNEGSKA (reference sequence). Between the trimmed V and J ends, which lost 7 bases and 0 bases, there was a span of 14 bases. CDR3 length: 14 residues. CDR3 region: CSVQGPRSTDTQYF. The CDR3 DNA sequence: TGCAGTGTCCAGGGACCCCGAAGCACAGATACGCAGTATTTT.